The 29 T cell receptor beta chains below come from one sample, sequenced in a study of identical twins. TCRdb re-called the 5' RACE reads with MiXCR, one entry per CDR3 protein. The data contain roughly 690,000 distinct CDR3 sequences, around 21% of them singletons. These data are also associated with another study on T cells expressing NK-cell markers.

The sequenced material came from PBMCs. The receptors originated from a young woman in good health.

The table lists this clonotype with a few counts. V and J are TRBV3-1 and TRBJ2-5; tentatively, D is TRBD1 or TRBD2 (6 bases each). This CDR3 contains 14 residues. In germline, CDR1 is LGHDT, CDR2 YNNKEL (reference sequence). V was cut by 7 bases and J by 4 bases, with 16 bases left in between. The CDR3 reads CASTRRGARETQYF. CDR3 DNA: TGTGCCAGCACAAGGAGGGGGGCCAGAGAGACCCAGTACTTC.

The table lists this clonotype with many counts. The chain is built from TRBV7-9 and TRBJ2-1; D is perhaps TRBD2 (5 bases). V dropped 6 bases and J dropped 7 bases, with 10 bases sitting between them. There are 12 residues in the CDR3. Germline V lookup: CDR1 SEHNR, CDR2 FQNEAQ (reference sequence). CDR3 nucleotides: TGTGCCAGCAGTTCCCGGGGTAATGAGCAGTTCTTC. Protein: CASSSRGNEQFF.

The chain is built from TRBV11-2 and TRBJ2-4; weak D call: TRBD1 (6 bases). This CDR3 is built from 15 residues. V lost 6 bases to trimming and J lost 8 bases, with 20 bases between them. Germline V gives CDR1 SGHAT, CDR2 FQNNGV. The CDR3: CASRPGAGEGDIQYF. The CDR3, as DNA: TGTGCCAGCAGGCCTGGGGCTGGCGAGGGGGACATTCAGTACTTC.

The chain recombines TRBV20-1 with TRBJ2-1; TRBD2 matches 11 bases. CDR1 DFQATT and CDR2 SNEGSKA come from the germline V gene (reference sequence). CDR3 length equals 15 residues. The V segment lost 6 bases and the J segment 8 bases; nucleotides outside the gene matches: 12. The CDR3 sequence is CSAEPLAGVTHEQFF. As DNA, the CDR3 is TGCAGTGCCGAACCACTAGCGGGAGTAACTCATGAGCAGTTCTTC.

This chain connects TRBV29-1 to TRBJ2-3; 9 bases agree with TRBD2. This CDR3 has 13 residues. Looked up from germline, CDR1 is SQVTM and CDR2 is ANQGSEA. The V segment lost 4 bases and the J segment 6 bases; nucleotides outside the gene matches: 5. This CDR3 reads CSVGAGGADTQYF. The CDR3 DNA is TGCAGCGTTGGGGCGGGAGGGGCCGATACGCAGTATTTT.

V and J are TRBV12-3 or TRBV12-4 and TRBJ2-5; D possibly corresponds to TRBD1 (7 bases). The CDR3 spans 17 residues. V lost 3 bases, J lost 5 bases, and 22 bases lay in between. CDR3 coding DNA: TGTGCCAGCAGTTTGGGGCGGGGAGACAGGGATTTGGAGACCCAGTACTTC. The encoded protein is CASSLGRGDRDLETQYF.

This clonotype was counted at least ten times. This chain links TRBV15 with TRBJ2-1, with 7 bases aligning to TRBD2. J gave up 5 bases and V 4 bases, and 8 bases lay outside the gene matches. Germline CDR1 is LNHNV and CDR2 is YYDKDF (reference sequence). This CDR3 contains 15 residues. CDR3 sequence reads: CATSMGGRGDNEQFF. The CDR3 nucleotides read TGTGCCACCAGCATGGGCGGGAGAGGGGACAATGAGCAGTTCTTC.

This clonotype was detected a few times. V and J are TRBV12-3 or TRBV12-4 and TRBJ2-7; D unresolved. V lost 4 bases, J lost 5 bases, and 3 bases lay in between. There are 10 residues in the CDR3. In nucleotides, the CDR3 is TGTGCCAGCAGTTCCAACGAGCAGTACTTC. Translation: CASSSNEQYF.

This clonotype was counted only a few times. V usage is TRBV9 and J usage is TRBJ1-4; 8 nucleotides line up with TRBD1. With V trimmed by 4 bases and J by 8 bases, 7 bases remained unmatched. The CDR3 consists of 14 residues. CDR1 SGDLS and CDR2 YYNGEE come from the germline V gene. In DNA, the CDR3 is TGTGCCAGCAGCCTAGGACAGGGATTGGAAAAACTGTTTTTT. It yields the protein CASSLGQGLEKLFF.

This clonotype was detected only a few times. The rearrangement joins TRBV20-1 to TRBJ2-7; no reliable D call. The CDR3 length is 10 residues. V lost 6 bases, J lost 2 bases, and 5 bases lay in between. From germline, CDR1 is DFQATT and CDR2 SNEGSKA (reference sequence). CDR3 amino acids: CSASPYEQYF. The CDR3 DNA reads TGCAGTGCATCCCCCTACGAGCAGTACTTC.

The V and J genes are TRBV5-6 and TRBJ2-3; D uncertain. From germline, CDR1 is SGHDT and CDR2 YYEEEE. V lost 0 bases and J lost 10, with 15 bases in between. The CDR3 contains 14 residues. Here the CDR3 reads CASSLEARSQAQYF. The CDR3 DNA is TGTGCCAGCAGCTTGGAGGCCAGAAGCCAAGCGCAGTATTTT.

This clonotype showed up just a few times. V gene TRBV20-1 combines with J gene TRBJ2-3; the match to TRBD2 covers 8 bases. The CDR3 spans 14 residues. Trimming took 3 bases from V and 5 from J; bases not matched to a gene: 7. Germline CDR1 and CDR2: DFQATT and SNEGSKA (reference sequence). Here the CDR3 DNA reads TGCAGTGCTAGGTTTAGCGGGATCCTAGATACGCAGTATTTT. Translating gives CSARFSGILDTQYF.

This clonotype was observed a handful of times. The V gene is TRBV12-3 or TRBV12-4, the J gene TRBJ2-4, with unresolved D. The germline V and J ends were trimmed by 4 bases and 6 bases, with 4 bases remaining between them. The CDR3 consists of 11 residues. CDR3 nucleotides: TGTGCCAGCAGTTCTATAAACATTCAGTACTTC. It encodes CASSSINIQYF.

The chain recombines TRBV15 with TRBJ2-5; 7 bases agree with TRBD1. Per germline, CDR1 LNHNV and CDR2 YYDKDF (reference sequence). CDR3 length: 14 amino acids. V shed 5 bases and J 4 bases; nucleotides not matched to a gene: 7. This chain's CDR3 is CATSEAGGRETQYF. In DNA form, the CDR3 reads TGTGCCACCAGCGAAGCAGGGGGAAGAGAGACCCAGTACTTC.

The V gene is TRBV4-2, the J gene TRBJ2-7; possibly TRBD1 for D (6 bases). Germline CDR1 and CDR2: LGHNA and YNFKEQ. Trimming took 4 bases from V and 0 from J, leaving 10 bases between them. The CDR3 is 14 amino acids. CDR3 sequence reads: CASSREDSSYEQYF. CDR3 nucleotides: TGTGCCAGCAGCCGAGAGGACAGCTCCTACGAGCAGTACTTC.

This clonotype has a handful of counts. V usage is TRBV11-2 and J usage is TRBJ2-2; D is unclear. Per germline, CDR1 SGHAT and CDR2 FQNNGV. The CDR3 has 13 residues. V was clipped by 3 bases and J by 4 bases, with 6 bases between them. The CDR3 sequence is CASSFGITGELFF. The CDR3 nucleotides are TGTGCCAGCAGCTTTGGGATCACCGGGGAGCTGTTTTTT.

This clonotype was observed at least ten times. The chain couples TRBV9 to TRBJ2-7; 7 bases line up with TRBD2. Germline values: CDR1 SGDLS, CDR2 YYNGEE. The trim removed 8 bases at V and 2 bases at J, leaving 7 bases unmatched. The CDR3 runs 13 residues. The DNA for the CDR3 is TGTGCCAGTAGCTCCGGGGGGACCTACGAGCAGTACTTC. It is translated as CASSSGGTYEQYF.

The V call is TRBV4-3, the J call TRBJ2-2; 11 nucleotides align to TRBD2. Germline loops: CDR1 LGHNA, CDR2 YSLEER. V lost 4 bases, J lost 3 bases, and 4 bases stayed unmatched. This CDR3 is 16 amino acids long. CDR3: CASSRGLAGYTGELFF. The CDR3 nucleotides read TGCGCCAGCAGCCGAGGACTAGCGGGCTACACCGGGGAGCTGTTTTTT.

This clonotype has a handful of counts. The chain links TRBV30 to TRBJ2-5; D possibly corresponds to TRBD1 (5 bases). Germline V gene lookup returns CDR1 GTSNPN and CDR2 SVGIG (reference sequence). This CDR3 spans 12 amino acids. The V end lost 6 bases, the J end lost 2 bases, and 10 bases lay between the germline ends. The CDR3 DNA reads TGTGCCTGTCTCCAGGGTCAAGAGACCCAGTACTTC. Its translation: CACLQGQETQYF.

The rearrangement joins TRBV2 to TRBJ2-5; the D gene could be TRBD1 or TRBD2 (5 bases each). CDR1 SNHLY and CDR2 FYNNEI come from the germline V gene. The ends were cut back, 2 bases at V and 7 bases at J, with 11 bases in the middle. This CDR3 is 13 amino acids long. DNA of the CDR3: TGTGCCAGCAGTGAAACGGGGCAATCGACCCAGTACTTC. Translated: CASSETGQSTQYF. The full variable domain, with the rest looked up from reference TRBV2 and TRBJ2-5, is EPEVTQTPSHQVTQMGQEVILRCVPISNHLYFYWYRQILGQKVEFLVSFYNNEISEKSEIFDDQFSVERPDGSNFTLKIRSTKLEDSAMYFCASSETGQSTQYFGPGTRLLVL.

The CDR3 reads CASSLDRGGRNIQYF. The DNA for the CDR3 is TGTGCCAGCAGCTTAGATCGGGGGGGCCGGAACATTCAGTACTTC. This rearrangement joins TRBV13 to TRBJ2-4, with 8 bases identical to TRBD2. V lost 1 base, J lost 7 bases, and 6 bases stayed unmatched. This CDR3 is 15 amino acids long. Germline V lookup: CDR1 PRHDT, CDR2 FYEKMQ (reference sequence).

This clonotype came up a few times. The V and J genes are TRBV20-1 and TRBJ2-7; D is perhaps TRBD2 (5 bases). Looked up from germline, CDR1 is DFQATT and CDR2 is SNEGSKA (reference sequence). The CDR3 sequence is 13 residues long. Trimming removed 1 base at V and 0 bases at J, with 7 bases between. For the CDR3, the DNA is TGCAGTGCTAGAGGGGCGGGCTCCTACGAGCAGTACTTC. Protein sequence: CSARGAGSYEQYF.

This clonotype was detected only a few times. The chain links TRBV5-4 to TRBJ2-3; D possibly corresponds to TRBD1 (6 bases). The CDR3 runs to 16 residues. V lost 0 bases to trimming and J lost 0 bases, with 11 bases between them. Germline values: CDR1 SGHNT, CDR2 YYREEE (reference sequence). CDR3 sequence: CASSLAPQGSTDTQYF. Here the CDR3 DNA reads TGTGCCAGCAGCTTGGCCCCACAGGGTAGCACAGATACGCAGTATTTT.

CDR3 region: CSVAPQAGANVLTF. CDR3 in DNA: TGCAGCGTTGCCCCACAGGCTGGGGCCAACGTCCTGACTTTC. The chain has TRBV29-1 and TRBJ2-6, with D perhaps matching TRBD1 (5 bases). Germline loops: CDR1 SQVTM, CDR2 ANQGSEA. V was trimmed by 4 bases and J by 2 bases, leaving 9 bases between them. There are 14 residues in the CDR3.

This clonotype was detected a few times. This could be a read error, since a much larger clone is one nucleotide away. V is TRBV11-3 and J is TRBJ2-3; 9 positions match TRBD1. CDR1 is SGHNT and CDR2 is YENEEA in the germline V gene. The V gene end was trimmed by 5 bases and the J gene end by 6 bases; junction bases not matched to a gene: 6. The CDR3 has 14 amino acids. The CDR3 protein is CASSQGQGRDTQYF. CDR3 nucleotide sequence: TGTGCCAGCAGCCAAGGACAGGGGAGGGATACGCAGTATTTT.

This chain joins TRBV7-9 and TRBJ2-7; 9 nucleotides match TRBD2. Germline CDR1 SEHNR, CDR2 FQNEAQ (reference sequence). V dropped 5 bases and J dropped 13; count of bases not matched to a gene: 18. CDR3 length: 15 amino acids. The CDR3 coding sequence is TGTGCCAGCAGCCCGCAGGGGACTAGCACACCGCGACCCTACTTC. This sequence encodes CASSPQGTSTPRPYF.

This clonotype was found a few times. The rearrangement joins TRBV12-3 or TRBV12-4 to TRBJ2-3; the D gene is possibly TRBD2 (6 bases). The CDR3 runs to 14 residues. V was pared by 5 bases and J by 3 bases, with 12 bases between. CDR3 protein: CASSRVAVTDTQYF. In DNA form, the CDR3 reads TGTGCCAGCAGTCGGGTAGCGGTGACAGATACGCAGTATTTT.

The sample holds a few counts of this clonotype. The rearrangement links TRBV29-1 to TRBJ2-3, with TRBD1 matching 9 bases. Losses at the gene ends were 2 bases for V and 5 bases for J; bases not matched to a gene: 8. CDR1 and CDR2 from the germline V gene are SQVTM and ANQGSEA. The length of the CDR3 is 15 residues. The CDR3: CSVERGQGFRDTQYF. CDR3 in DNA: TGCAGCGTTGAACGAGGACAGGGGTTTAGAGATACGCAGTATTTT.

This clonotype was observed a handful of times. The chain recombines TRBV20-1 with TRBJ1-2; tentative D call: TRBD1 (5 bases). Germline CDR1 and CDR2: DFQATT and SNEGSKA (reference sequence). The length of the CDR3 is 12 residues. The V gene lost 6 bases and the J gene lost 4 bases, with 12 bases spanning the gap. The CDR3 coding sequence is TGCAGTGCAGGGCTCGGGACCTATGGCTACACCTTC. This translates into CSAGLGTYGYTF.